These 24 T cell receptor beta chains were sequenced from one sample in a study of blood T cell repertoires in COVID-19. TCRdb's table, derived via immunoSEQ multiplex PCR, lists solely in-frame clones and lacks some. Found here are fewer than 600,000 clones, nearly 90% of them singletons; the top ten hold around 0.92%. Sequenced input: peripheral blood. The receptor source for this set is a man younger than 35 with COVID-19, enrolled during active disease.

This clone was detected only a few times. The chain is built from TRBV7-9 and TRBJ1-1; a weak D match, TRBD1 (5 bases). The CDR3 loop spans 15 amino acids. The germline V gene encodes CDR1 SEHNR and CDR2 FQNEAQ (reference sequence). V lost 0 bases and J 3 bases, leaving 11 bases between the germline ends. The CDR3 coding sequence is TGTGCCAGCAGCTTAGCATCAGGGTTTTACACTGAAGCTTTCTTT. Translated: CASSLASGFYTEAFF.

The gene calls are TRBV27 and TRBJ2-1; D is undetermined. Trimming stripped 7 bases from V and 3 bases from J, with 10 bases between. This CDR3 is built from 13 residues. Looked up from germline, CDR1 is MNHEY and CDR2 is SMNVEV (reference sequence). The CDR3 DNA follows: TGTGCCAGCACAAATCGGGTCTACAATGAGCAGTTCTTC. Translated, it gives CASTNRVYNEQFF.

The J gene is TRBJ2-2, the V gene TRBV21-1; TRBD2, as called in the table, went unchecked against the DNA. TRBV21-1 is marked as a pseudogene. The CDR3 sequence is 15 residues long. In DNA form, the CDR3 reads TGTGCCAGCTCGGGACTAGCGGGGGACACCGGGGAGCTGTTTTTT. As protein: CASSGLAGDTGELFF.

The chain combines TRBV19 with TRBJ2-3; D is possibly TRBD1 (6 bases). The CDR3 is made up of 14 amino acids. CDR1 and CDR2 (germline): LNHDA, SQIVND (reference sequence). Trimming removed 3 bases from V and 7 bases from J, with 14 bases in between. CDR3 nucleotide sequence: TGTGCCAGTAGTATCGGGACATCAAGTCATACGCAGTATTTT. It specifies CASSIGTSSHTQYF.

Worth noting for this clone: Other nucleotide sequences in the sample specify the same CDR3. This chain uses TRBV20-1 with TRBJ2-5; D may be TRBD2 (5 bases). Germline CDR1 is DFQATT and CDR2 is SNEGSKA (reference sequence). The CDR3 runs 11 residues. The ends were cut back, 4 bases at V and 5 bases at J, with 8 bases in the middle. The CDR3 nucleotides are TGCAGTGCTAAGGGAGCGGAGACCCAGTACTTC. Encoded protein: CSAKGAETQYF.

This chain joins TRBV19 and TRBJ1-4; 9 positions match TRBD1. The CDR3 extends over 15 amino acids. V was clipped by 3 bases and J by 6 bases; unmatched bases: 5. Germline lookup yields CDR1 LNHDA and CDR2 SQIVND (reference sequence). In nucleotides, the CDR3 is TGTGCCAGTAGTATTGGGGGACAGGGCGATGAAAAACTGTTTTTT. Translating it yields CASSIGGQGDEKLFF.

The chain recombines TRBV4-2 with TRBJ2-4, with TRBD1 matching over 11 bases. CDR1 is LGHNA, CDR2 YNFKEQ, per germline. The CDR3 extends over 19 amino acids. The V and J ends lost 4 bases and 1 base, in that order; junction bases with no gene match: 12. The CDR3 loop reads CASSLTDRGRFQAKNIQYF. The CDR3 DNA sequence: TGTGCCAGCAGCCTAACGGACAGGGGGCGCTTTCAGGCCAAAAACATTCAGTACTTC.

The chain combines TRBV2 with TRBJ1-4, with 8 bases lining up with TRBD1. Unmatched junction bases numbered 8, after V lost 6 bases and J lost 2 bases. Germline CDR1 SNHLY, CDR2 FYNNEI. The CDR3 runs to 16 residues. The CDR3 here is CASRRTQGGTNEKLFF. In nucleotides, the CDR3 is TGTGCCAGCAGGAGGACACAGGGGGGGACTAATGAAAAACTGTTTTTT.

The rearrangement joins TRBV10-3 to TRBJ1-1; 7 bases match TRBD1. CDR1 and CDR2 from the germline V gene are ENHRY and SYGVKD. The V and J ends lost 10 bases and 1 base, in that order; junction bases with no gene match: 6. This CDR3 is 13 amino acids long. DNA for the CDR3: TGTGCCACTACGACAGGGACGAACACTGAAGCTTTCTTT. Protein: CATTTGTNTEAFF.

The rearrangement links TRBV4-1 to TRBJ1-5, with 8 bases lining up with TRBD1. Germline V gene lookup returns CDR1 MGHRA and CDR2 YSYEKL. The J segment lost 8 bases and the V segment lost 4 bases, leaving 7 bases of the junction unmatched. This CDR3 comprises 14 residues. CDR3 residues: CASSPRDRSEPQHF. In DNA form, the CDR3 reads TGCGCCAGCAGCCCCAGGGACAGGAGTGAGCCCCAGCATTTT.

In DNA, the CDR3 is TGTGCCAGCAGTTACGACAGAAACACCGGGGAGCTGTTTTTT. Translation gives CASSYDRNTGELFF. This sequence joins TRBV6-6 and TRBJ2-2; maybe TRBD1 (5 bases). Trimming removed 2 bases at V and 2 bases at J, with 6 bases between. The germline gives CDR1 MNHNY, CDR2 SVGAGI (reference sequence). The length of the CDR3 is 14 residues.

This clone was seen only once. This rearrangement joins TRBV10-1 to TRBJ2-5; unclear D gene. The germline V and J ends were trimmed by 3 bases and 1 base, with 6 bases remaining between them. CDR3 size: 13 residues. Looked up from germline, CDR1 is WNHNN and CDR2 is SYGVQD (reference sequence). The chain's CDR3 is CASSETVQETQYF. The CDR3 nucleotides are TGCGCCAGCAGTGAAACAGTCCAAGAGACCCAGTACTTC.

The rearrangement links TRBV5-4 to TRBJ2-3, with 12 bases aligning to TRBD2. With 3 bases clipped from V and 4 bases from J, the junction kept 6 bases outside the gene matches. Per germline, CDR1 SGHNT and CDR2 YYREEE (reference sequence). The CDR3 contains 16 residues. For the CDR3, the DNA is TGTGCCAGCAGCTCGCGGCTAGCGGGAGGGCCAGATACGCAGTATTTT. This sequence encodes CASSSRLAGGPDTQYF. The entire variable domain, with the rest obtained from reference TRBV5-4 and TRBJ2-3, is as follows: ETGVTQSPTHLIKTRGQQVTLRCSSQSGHNTVSWYQQALGQGPQFIFQYYREEENGRGNFPPRFSGLQFPNYSSELNVNALELDDSALYLCASSSRLAGGPDTQYFGPGTRLTVL.

This chain uses TRBV23-1 with TRBJ1-5, with D possibly matching TRBD1 (6 bases). TRBV23-1 falls under the ORF class, with uncertain function. This CDR3 contains 19 residues. Trimming stripped 0 bases from V and 1 base from J, with 19 bases between. CDR3 sequence: CASSQSPSGGCGSNQPQHF. The CDR3 DNA follows: TGCGCCAGCAGTCAATCGCCTTCGGGGGGCTGTGGAAGCAATCAGCCCCAGCATTTT.

This sequence joins TRBV6-5 and TRBJ2-7; TRBD2 might be the D (7 bases). CDR1 and CDR2 from the germline V gene are MNHEY and SVGAGI. The length of the CDR3 is 15 residues. With 1 base removed from V and 2 bases from J, the gap between germline ends came to 12 bases. CDR3: CASSYWRGGPYEQYF. CDR3 DNA sequence: TGTGCCAGCAGTTACTGGAGGGGGGGACCCTACGAGCAGTACTTC.

The V and J genes are TRBV24-1 and TRBJ2-1; the match to TRBD2 covers 9 bases. The CDR3 is 17 residues long. Losses at the gene ends were 4 bases for V and 4 bases for J; bases not matched to a gene: 10. Germline V gene lookup returns CDR1 KGHDR and CDR2 SFDVKD. CDR3 sequence (DNA): TGTGCCACCAGTGACCCTAGCGGGGACAATCCTTACAATGAGCAGTTCTTC. Encoded protein: CATSDPSGDNPYNEQFF.

V and J are TRBV6-6 and TRBJ2-6; possible D gene TRBD2, 8 bases. V lost 5 bases and J 1 base, leaving 18 bases between the germline ends. CDR1 is MNHNY and CDR2 is SVGAGI in the germline V gene (reference sequence). This CDR3 has 18 amino acids. The CDR3 here is CASSREGAPPSGANVLTF. The DNA of the CDR3 is TGTGCCAGCAGTCGGGAGGGGGCTCCGCCATCTGGGGCCAACGTCCTGACTTTC.

This clone showed up just once. The V call is TRBV3-1 (or the pseudogene TRBV3-2), the J call TRBJ2-1; weak D call: TRBD1 (6 bases). Germline-derived CDR1 and CDR2 are LGHDT and YNNKEL (reference sequence). The CDR3 extends over 15 amino acids. V was pared by 5 bases and J by 4 bases, with 15 bases between. The DNA of the CDR3 is TGTGCCAGCAGCAAGGGACACCGACAATACAATGAGCAGTTCTTC. Protein sequence: CASSKGHRQYNEQFF.

This chain links TRBV4-1 with TRBJ2-7; TRBD2 aligns across 7 bases. V lost 3 bases to trimming and J lost 5 bases; unmatched junction nucleotides: 13. The CDR3 length is 16 residues. CDR1 and CDR2 from the germline V gene are MGHRA and YSYEKL. CDR3 DNA: TGCGCCAGCAGCCAGGTCGGTAAGGGAGGGCTGGACGAGCAGTACTTC. Amino acids: CASSQVGKGGLDEQYF.

CDR3 sequence: CASSFLAGNNEQYF. Written as DNA, the CDR3 is TGTGCCAGCAGCTTCCTAGCGGGGAACAACGAGCAGTACTTC. The chain uses TRBV5-5 and TRBJ2-7, with 9 nucleotides matching TRBD2. Germline V gene lookup returns CDR1 SGHKS and CDR2 YYEKEE (reference sequence). With V trimmed by 2 bases and J by 5 bases, 5 bases remained unmatched. This CDR3 has 14 amino acids. The whole variable domain, filled in from reference TRBV5-5 and TRBJ2-7, reads DAGVTQSPTHLIKTRGQQVTLRCSPISGHKSVSWYQQVLGQGPQFIFQYYEKEERGRGNFPDRFSARQFPNYSSELNVNALLLGDSALYLCASSFLAGNNEQYFGPGTRLTVT.

J is TRBJ2-1 and V is TRBV24-1; D is uncertain. Germline V lookup: CDR1 KGHDR, CDR2 SFDVKD. Trimming removed 2 bases at V and 4 bases at J, with 8 bases between. The CDR3 spans 14 residues. The CDR3 is CATSDSYSYNEQFF. CDR3 coding DNA: TGTGCCACCAGTGATTCCTACAGTTACAATGAGCAGTTCTTC.

The count of this clone is one. The rearrangement uses TRBV6-2 or TRBV6-3 and TRBJ1-1; D is possibly TRBD1 (5 bases). This CDR3 spans 14 amino acids. The germline gives CDR1 MNHEY, CDR2 SVGEGT. Between the trimmed V and J ends, which lost 4 bases and 4 bases, there was a span of 13 bases. CDR3 protein: CASSSGLWATEAFF. As DNA, the CDR3 is TGTGCCAGCAGTTCAGGGTTGTGGGCCACTGAAGCTTTCTTT.

The chain combines TRBV19 with TRBJ2-7, with TRBD2 matching 7 bases. The CDR3 extends over 15 amino acids. Germline CDR1 is LNHDA and CDR2 is SQIVND (reference sequence). The V and J ends lost 1 base and 7 bases, in that order; junction bases with no gene match: 10. CDR3 amino acids: CASSIGSAGEREQYF. CDR3 sequence (DNA): TGTGCCAGTAGTATAGGGAGCGCGGGAGAGAGAGAGCAGTACTTC.

This clone was seen just once. The J gene is TRBJ1-1, the V gene TRBV6-2 or TRBV6-3; D is perhaps TRBD1 (6 bases). This CDR3 region has 13 residues. Per the germline V gene, CDR1 is MNHEY and CDR2 is SVGEGT. V was shortened by 4 bases and J by 7 bases, with 13 bases between the two germline ends. The CDR3 here is CASSSGAGDEAFF. The CDR3 DNA follows: TGTGCCAGCAGTTCAGGGGCGGGCGATGAAGCTTTCTTT.